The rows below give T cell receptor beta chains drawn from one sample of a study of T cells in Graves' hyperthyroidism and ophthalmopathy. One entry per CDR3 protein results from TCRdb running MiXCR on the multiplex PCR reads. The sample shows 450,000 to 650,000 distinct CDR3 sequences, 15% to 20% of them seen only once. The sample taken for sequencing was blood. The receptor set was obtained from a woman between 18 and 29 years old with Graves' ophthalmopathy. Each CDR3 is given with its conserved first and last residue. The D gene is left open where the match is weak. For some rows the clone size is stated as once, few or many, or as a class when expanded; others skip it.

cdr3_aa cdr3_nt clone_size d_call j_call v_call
CASSQLYGNTEAFF TGTGCCAGCAGCCAACTTTACGGGAACACTGAAGCTTTCTTT few NA TRBJ1-1 TRBV3-1
CASSDRGLGVYEQYF TGTGCCAGCAGTGACAGGGGGCTTGGAGTTTACGAGCAGTACTTC many TRBD1 TRBJ2-7 TRBV28
CAWSVLQVHEQYF TGTGCCTGGAGTGTACTCCAGGTCCACGAGCAGTACTTC many NA TRBJ2-7 TRBV30
CASSLASNTDTQYF TGTGCCAGCAGCTTAGCCTCAAACACAGATACGCAGTATTTT few NA TRBJ2-3 TRBV13
CSASSGEGRETQYF TGCAGTGCTAGTTCGGGAGAGGGGAGAGAGACCCAGTACTTC many NA TRBJ2-5 TRBV20-1
CASSPVGGNSYNEQFF TGTGCCAGCAGCCCTGTCGGGGGGAACTCCTACAATGAGCAGTTCTTC NA TRBD2 TRBJ2-1 TRBV11-2
CASSDITGLVHF TGTGCCAGCAGCGATATCACAGGGCTGGTCCACTTT NA NA TRBJ1-6 TRBV5-4
CSASSLAGMWTQYF TGCAGTGCTAGTAGCCTAGCGGGAATGTGGACCCAGTACTTC NA TRBD2 TRBJ2-5 TRBV20-1
CASSVAAGFTDTQYF TGTGCCAGCAGCGTAGCAGCGGGATTTACAGATACGCAGTATTTT few TRBD2 TRBJ2-3 TRBV9
CASTSEKWGGGEAFF TGTGCCAGCACTTCTGAGAAGTGGGGAGGCGGTGAAGCTTTCTTT NA NA TRBJ1-1 TRBV6-2/TRBV6-3
CATGLGAGARYEQYF TGTGCCACCGGACTCGGAGCGGGAGCGAGATACGAGCAGTACTTC NA TRBD2 TRBJ2-7 TRBV2
CASSPMLSPYSYNEQFF TGTGCCAGTAGTCCCATGTTGTCACCCTACTCCTACAATGAGCAGTTCTTC few NA TRBJ2-1 TRBV19
CASSMWQNTGELFF TGTGCCAGTAGTATGTGGCAGAACACCGGGGAGCTGTTTTTT few NA TRBJ2-2 TRBV19
CASSPPVTSGGPMNTGELFF TGTGCCAGCAGTCCTCCCGTGACTAGCGGGGGGCCCATGAACACCGGGGAGCTGTTTTTT NA TRBD2 TRBJ2-2 TRBV7-9
CSVDAGGDEQYF TGCAGCGTGGACGCTGGGGGAGACGAGCAGTACTTC many NA TRBJ2-7 TRBV29-1
CATSARGSSYNEQFF TGTGCCACCAGTGCCCGCGGGAGCTCCTACAATGAGCAGTTCTTC few TRBD2 TRBJ2-1 TRBV24-1
CASRSGGAFTGELFF TGTGCCAGCAGATCAGGGGGCGCGTTCACCGGGGAGCTGTTTTTT many TRBD1 TRBJ2-2 TRBV12-3/TRBV12-4
CASSLGRPSDTQYF TGTGCCAGCAGCTTGGGACGGCCCTCGGATACGCAGTATTTT many NA TRBJ2-3 TRBV5-6
CASSQEFEGEDTQYF TGTGCCAGCAGCCAAGAGTTTGAGGGGGAAGATACGCAGTATTTT many NA TRBJ2-3 TRBV3-1
CAWSVQGKLFF TGTGCCTGGAGTGTACAGGGGAAACTGTTTTTT many TRBD1 TRBJ1-4 TRBV30
CASSLGVDSYNEQFF TGTGCCAGCAGCCTAGGGGTGGACTCCTACAATGAGCAGTTCTTC many NA TRBJ2-1 TRBV11-2
CASSESGTGNSNYGYTF TGTGCCAGCAGTGAAAGTGGGACAGGAAACTCTAACTATGGCTACACCTTC NA TRBD1 TRBJ1-2 TRBV6-1
CAWSQRGTDTQYF TGTGCCTGGAGCCAGCGCGGCACAGATACGCAGTATTTT many NA TRBJ2-3 TRBV30
CASSGTGGANYGYTF TGTGCCAGTTCCGGGACAGGGGGAGCTAACTATGGCTACACCTTC NA TRBD1 TRBJ1-2 TRBV19
CSARGSGSGYNEQFF TGCAGTGCTAGAGGTTCGGGAAGTGGGTACAATGAGCAGTTCTTC many NA TRBJ2-1 TRBV20-1
CASSVVVTGELFF TGTGCCAGCAGCGTAGTCGTGACCGGGGAGCTGTTTTTT few NA TRBJ2-2 TRBV9
CASSSLLSEKLFF TGCGCCAGCAGCTCCCTCTTAAGTGAAAAACTGTTTTTT NA NA TRBJ1-4 TRBV4-1
CASSQGTGAQEQYF TGCGCCAGCAGCCAAGGAACAGGGGCGCAGGAGCAGTACTTC NA TRBD1 TRBJ2-7 TRBV4-1
CASSHRTSGGEYNEQFF TGTGCCAGCAGCCACCGGACTAGCGGGGGGGAATACAATGAGCAGTTCTTC many TRBD2 TRBJ2-1 TRBV7-9
CSANWRLGYTF TGCAGTGCTAACTGGCGGTTAGGCTACACCTTC few NA TRBJ1-2 TRBV20-1
CASSDKAGGPGDTQYF TGTGCCAGCAGTGACAAAGCGGGAGGGCCCGGAGATACGCAGTATTTT NA TRBD2 TRBJ2-3 TRBV25-1
CASSFGDSEYYEQYF TGCGCCAGCAGCTTCGGGGACAGCGAATATTACGAGCAGTACTTC NA TRBD1 TRBJ2-7 TRBV5-1
CASSPITGYGTDTQYF TGTGCCAGCAGCCCAATTACAGGGTACGGCACAGATACGCAGTATTTT NA NA TRBJ2-3 TRBV7-9